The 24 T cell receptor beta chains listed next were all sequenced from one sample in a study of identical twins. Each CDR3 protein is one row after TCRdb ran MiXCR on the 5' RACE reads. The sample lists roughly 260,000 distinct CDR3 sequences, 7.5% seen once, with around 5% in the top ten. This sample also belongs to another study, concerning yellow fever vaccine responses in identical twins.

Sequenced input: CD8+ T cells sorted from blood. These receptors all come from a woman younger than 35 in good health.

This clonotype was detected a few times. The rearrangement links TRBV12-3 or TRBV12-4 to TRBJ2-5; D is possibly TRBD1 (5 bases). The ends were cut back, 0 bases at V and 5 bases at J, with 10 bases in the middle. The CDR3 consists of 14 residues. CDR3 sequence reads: CASSLAGAMETQYF. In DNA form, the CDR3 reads TGTGCCAGCAGTTTAGCAGGGGCAATGGAGACCCAGTACTTC.

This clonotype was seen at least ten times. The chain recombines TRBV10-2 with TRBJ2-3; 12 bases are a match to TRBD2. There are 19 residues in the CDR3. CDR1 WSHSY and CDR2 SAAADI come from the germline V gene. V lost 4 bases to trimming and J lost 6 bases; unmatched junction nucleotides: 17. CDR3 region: CASSGTSGVWQESRDTQYF. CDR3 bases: TGCGCCAGCAGTGGGACTAGCGGGGTGTGGCAGGAAAGTCGCGATACGCAGTATTTT.

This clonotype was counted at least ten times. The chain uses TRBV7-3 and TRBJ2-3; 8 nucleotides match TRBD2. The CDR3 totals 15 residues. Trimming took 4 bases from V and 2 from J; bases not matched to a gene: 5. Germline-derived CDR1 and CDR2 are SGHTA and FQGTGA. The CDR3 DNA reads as TGTGCCAGCAGCTCGGGACTAGAAGTCACAGATACGCAGTATTTT. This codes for CASSSGLEVTDTQYF.

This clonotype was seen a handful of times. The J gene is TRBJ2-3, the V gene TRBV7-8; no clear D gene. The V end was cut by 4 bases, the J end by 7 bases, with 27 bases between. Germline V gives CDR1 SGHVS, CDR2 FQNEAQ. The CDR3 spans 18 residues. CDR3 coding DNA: TGTGCCAGCAGCTATAAACTCCAAGACCTAGGAGAATGGAATACGCAGTATTTT. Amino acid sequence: CASSYKLQDLGEWNTQYF.

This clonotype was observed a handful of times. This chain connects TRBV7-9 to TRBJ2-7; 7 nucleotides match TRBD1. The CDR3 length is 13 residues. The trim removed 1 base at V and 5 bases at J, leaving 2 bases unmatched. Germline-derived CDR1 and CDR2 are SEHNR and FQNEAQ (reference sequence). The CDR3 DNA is TGTGCCAGCAGCTTAGAGGGGGCTGACGAGCAGTACGTC. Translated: CASSLEGADEQYV.

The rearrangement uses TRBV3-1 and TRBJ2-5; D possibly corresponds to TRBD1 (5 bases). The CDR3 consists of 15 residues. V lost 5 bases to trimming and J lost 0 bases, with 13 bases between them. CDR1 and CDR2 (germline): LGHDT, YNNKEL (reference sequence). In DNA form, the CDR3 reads TGTGCCAGCAGCTTAAAGGGGTGGGACCAAGAGACCCAGTACTTC. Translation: CASSLKGWDQETQYF.

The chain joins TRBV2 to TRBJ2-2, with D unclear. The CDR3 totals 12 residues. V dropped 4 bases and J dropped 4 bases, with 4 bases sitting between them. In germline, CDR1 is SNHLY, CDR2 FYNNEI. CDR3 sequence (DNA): TGTGCCAGCAGTGTACTCACCGGGGAGCTGTTTTTT. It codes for CASSVLTGELFF. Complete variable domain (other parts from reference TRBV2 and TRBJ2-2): EPEVTQTPSHQVTQMGQEVILRCVPISNHLYFYWYRQILGQKVEFLVSFYNNEISEKSEIFDDQFSVERPDGSNFTLKIRSTKLEDSAMYFCASSVLTGELFFGEGSRLTVL.

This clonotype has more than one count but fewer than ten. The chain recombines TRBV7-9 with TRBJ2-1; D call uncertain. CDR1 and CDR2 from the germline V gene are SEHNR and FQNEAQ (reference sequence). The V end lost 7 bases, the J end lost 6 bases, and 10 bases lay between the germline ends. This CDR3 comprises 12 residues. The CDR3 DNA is TGTGCCAGCACTGCGGCTTTCAATGAGCAGTTCTTC. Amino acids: CASTAAFNEQFF.

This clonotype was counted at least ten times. The CDR3 is CSVEGTPANEQFF. The CDR3 nucleotides are TGCAGCGTTGAGGGTACCCCGGCGAATGAGCAGTTCTTC. The chain joins TRBV29-1 to TRBJ2-1, with D hard to call. Germline assignment: CDR1 SQVTM and CDR2 ANQGSEA. The CDR3 extends over 13 amino acids. The V end lost 3 bases, the J end lost 7 bases, and 13 bases lay between the germline ends.

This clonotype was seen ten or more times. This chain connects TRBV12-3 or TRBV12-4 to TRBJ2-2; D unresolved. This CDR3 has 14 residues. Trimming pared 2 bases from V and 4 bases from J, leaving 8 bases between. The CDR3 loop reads CASSLNPSTGELFF. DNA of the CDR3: TGTGCCAGCAGTTTAAACCCATCCACCGGGGAGCTGTTTTTT.

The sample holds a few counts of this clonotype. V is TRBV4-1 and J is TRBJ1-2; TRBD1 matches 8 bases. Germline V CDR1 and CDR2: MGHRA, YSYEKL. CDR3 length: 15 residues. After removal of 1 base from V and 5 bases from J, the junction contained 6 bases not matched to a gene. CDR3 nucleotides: TGCGCCAGCAGCCAAGGCGGCGACAGGGGATATGGCTACACCTTC. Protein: CASSQGGDRGYGYTF.

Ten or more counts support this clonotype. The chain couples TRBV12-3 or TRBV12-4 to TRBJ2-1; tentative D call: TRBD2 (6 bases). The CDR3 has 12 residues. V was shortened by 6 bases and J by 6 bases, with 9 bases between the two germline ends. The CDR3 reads CASSGGSNEQFF. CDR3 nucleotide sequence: TGTGCCAGCAGCGGGGGATCCAATGAGCAGTTCTTC.

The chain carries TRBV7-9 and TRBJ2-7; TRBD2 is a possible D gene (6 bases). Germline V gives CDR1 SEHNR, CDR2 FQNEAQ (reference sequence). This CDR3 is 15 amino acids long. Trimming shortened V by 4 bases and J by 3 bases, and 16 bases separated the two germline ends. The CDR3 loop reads CASSSSLGGFYEQYF. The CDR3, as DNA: TGTGCCAGCAGCTCATCTCTCGGGGGATTCTACGAGCAGTACTTC.

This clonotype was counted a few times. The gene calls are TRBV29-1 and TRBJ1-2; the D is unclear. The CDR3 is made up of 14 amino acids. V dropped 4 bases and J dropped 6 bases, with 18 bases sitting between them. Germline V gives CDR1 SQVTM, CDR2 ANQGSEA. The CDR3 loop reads CSVALVEGVDGYTF. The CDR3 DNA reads TGCAGCGTTGCCCTCGTGGAGGGCGTGGATGGCTACACCTTC.

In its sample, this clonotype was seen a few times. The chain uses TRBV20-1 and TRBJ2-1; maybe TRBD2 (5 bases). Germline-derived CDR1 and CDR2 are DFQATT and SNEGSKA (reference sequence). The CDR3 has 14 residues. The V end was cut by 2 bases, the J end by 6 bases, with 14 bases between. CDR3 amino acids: CSARPLRDSNEQFF. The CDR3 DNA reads TGCAGTGCTAGACCACTGAGGGATTCCAATGAGCAGTTCTTC.

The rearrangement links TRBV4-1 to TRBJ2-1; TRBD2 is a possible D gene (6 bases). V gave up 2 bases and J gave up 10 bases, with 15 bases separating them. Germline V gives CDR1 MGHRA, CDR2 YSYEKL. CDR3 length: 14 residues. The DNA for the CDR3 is TGCGCCAGCAGCCAAAGTTTACTGGCGGGAGAGCAGTTCTTC. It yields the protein CASSQSLLAGEQFF.

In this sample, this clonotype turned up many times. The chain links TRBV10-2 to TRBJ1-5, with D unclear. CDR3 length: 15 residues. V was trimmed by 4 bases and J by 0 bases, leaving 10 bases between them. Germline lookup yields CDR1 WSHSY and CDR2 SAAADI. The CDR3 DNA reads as TGCGCCAGCAGTGTTTCGGATATTAGCAATCAGCCCCAGCATTTT. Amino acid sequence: CASSVSDISNQPQHF.

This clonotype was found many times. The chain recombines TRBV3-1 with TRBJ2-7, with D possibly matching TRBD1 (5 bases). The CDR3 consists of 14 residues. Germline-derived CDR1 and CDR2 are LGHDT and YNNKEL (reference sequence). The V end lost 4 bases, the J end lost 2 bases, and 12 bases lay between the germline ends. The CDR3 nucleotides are TGTGCCAGCAGCCCCTTGGACACCACCTACGAGCAGTACTTC. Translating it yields CASSPLDTTYEQYF.

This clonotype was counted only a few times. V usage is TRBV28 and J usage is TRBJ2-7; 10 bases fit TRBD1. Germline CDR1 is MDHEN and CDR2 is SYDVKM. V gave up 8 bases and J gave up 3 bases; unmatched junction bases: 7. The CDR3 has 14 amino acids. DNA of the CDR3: TGTGCCAGCGGGAGGACAGGGGGGATCTACGAGCAGTACTTC. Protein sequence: CASGRTGGIYEQYF.

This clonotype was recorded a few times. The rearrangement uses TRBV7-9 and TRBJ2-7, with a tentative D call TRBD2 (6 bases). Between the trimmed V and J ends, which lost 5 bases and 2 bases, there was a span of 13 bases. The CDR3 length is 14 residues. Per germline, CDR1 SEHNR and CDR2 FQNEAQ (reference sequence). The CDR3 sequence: CASSPKGLAYEQYF. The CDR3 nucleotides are TGTGCCAGCAGCCCCAAGGGACTTGCCTACGAGCAGTACTTC. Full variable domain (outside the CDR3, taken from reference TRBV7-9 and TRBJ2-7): DTGVSQNPRHKITKRGQNVTFRCDPISEHNRLYWYRQTLGQGPEFLTYFQNEAQLEKSRLLSDRFSAERPKGSFSTLEIQRTEQGDSAMYLCASSPKGLAYEQYFGPGTRLTVT.

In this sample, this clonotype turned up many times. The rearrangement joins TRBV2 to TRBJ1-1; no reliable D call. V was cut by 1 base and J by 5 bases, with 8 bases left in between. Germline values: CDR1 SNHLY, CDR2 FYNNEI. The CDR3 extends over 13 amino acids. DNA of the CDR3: TGTGCCAGCAGTGAAGGCAGCGCTACTGAAGCTTTCTTT. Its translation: CASSEGSATEAFF.

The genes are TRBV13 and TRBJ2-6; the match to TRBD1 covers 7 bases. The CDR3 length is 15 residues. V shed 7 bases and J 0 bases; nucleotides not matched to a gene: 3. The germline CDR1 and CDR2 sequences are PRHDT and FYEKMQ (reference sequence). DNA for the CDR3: TGTGCCAGCAAGGACAGGAGCTCTGGGGCCAACGTCCTGACTTTC. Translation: CASKDRSSGANVLTF.

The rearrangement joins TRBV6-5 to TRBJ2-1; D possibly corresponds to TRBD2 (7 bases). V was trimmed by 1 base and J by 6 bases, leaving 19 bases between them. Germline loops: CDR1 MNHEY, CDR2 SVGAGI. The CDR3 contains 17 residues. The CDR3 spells CASSYLEGEGRFNEQFF. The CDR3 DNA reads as TGTGCCAGCAGTTACTTGGAGGGGGAGGGCCGGTTCAATGAGCAGTTCTTC.

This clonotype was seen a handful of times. DNA for the CDR3: TGTGCCACCGGGACAGGGCCCTACGAGCAGTACTTC. Its protein is CATGTGPYEQYF. The rearrangement joins TRBV6-5 to TRBJ2-7, with 9 bases matching TRBD1. This CDR3 spans 12 amino acids. Per germline, CDR1 MNHEY and CDR2 SVGAGI. V lost 10 bases and J lost 2; bases outside the gene matches: 3.